The subject of this entry is one T cell receptor beta chain. Antigen: not known. It is unclear where the CDR3 begins or ends on the DNA, so no DNA is shown, and the CDR3 is as TCRdb lists it. This sample was taken from a study of T cell responses to AZD1222 COVID-19 vaccine. The study, taken as a whole, reports: Possibly, clonal diversity was underestimated; donors were largely white British and included more females. After two AZD1222 doses, spike-specific TCR breadth and depth rose versus day 0.

The CDR3 totals 16 residues, both ends included. Germline V gives CDR1 MGHRA, CDR2 YSYEKL. Repertoires were generated with immunoSEQ multiplex PCR, while TCRdb's copy carries only in-frame clones and drops some. The sample lists around 120,000 clones, about 92% occurring once. The material sequenced was peripheral blood, taken on day 0 of AZD1222 vaccination. This receptor was taken from an adult in good health. V and J are TRBV4-1 and TRBJ2-5. CDR3 loop: CASTLGTFLGKETQYF.